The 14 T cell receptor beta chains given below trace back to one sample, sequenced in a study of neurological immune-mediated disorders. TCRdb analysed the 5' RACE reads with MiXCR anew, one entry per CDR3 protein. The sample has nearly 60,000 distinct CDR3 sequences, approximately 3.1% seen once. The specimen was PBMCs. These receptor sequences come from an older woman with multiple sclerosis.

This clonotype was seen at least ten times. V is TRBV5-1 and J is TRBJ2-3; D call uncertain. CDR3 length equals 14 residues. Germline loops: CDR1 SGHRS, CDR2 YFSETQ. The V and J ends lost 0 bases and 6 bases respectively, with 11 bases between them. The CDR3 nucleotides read TGCGCCAGCAGCTTGGGGCAGCAGAGGGATACGCAGTATTTT. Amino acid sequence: CASSLGQQRDTQYF. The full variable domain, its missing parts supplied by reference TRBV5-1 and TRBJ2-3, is KAGVTQTPRYLIKTRGQQVTLSCSPISGHRSVSWYQQTPGQGLQFLFEYFSETQRNKGNFPGRFSGRQFSNSRSEMNVSTLELGDSALYLCASSLGQQRDTQYFGPGTRLTVL.

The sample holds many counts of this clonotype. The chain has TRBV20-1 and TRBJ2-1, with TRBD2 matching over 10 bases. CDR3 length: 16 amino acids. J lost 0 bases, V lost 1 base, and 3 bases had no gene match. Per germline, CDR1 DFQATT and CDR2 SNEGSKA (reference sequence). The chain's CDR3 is CSARGTSGYSYNEQFF. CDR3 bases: TGCAGTGCTAGAGGGACTAGCGGTTACTCCTACAATGAGCAGTTCTTC.

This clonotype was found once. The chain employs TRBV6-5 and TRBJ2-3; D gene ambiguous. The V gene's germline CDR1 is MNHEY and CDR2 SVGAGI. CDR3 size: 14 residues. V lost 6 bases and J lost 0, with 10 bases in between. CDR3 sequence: CASSGWRSTDTQYF. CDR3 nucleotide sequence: TGTGCCAGCAGCGGCTGGCGAAGCACAGATACGCAGTATTTT.

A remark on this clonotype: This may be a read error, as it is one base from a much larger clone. CDR3 in DNA: TGTGCCAGCAGCCAATGTTCCTTCGAGCAGTACTTC. Protein: CASSQCSFEQYF. V gene TRBV14 combines with J gene TRBJ2-7; no reliable D call. The germline V gene has CDR1 SGHDN and CDR2 FVKESK. The CDR3 sequence is 12 residues long.

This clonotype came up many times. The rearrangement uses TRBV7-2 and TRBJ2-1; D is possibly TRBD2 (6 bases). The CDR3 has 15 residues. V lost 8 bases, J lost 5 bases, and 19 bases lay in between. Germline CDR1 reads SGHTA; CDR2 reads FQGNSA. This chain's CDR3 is CASSTWASADNEQFF. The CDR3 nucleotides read TGTGCCAGCTCCACCTGGGCTAGCGCAGACAATGAGCAGTTCTTC.

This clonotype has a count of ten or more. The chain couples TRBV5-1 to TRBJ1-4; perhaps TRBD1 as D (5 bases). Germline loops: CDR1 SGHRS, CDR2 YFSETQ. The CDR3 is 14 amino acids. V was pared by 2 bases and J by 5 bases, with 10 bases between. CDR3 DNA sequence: TGCGCCAGCAGCTTCCGACGGGGGAATGAAAAACTGTTTTTT. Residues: CASSFRRGNEKLFF.

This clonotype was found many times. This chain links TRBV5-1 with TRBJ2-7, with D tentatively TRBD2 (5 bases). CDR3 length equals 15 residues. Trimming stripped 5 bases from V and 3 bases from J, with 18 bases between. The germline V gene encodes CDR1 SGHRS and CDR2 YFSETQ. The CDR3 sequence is CASRSSAAGSYEQYF. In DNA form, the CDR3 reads TGCGCCAGCAGGAGTTCCGCGGCTGGGAGCTACGAGCAGTACTTC.

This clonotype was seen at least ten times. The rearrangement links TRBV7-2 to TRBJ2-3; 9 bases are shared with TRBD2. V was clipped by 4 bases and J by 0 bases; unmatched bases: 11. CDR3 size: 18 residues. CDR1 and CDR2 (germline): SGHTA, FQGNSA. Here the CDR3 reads CASSYLAGHPSSTDTQYF. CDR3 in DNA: TGTGCCAGCAGCTACCTAGCGGGGCATCCTTCTAGCACAGATACGCAGTATTTT.

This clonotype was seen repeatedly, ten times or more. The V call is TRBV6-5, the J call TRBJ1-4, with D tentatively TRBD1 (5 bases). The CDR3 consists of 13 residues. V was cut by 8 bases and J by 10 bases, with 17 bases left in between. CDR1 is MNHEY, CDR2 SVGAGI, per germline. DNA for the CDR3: TGTGCCAGCTTAAGCAACGCGGGGGGAAAACTGTTTTTT. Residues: CASLSNAGGKLFF.

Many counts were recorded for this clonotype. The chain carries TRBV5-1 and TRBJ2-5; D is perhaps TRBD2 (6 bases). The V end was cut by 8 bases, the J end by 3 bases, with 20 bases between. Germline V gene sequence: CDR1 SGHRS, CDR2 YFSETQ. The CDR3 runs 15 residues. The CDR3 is CASKKMGGVEETQYF. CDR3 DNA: TGCGCCAGTAAAAAAATGGGGGGAGTGGAAGAGACCCAGTACTTC.

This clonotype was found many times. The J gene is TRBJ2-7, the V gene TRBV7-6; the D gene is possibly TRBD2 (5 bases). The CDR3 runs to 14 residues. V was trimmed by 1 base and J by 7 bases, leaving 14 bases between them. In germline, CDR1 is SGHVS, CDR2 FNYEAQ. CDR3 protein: CASSLGSGVGEQYF. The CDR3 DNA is TGTGCCAGCAGCTTAGGGTCCGGGGTGGGTGAGCAGTACTTC.

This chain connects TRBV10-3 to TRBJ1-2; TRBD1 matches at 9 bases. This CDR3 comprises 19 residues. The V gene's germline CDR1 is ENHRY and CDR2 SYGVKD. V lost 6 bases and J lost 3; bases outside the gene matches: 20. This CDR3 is CAIRANTGQGRESDYGYTF. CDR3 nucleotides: TGTGCCATCAGGGCAAATACGGGACAGGGCCGAGAATCCGACTATGGCTACACCTTC.

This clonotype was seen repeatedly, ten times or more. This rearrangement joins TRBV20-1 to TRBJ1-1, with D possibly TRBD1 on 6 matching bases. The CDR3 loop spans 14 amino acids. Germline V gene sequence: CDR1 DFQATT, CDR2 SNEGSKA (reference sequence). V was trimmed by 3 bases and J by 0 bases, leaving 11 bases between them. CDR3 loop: CSARQTGMNTEAFF. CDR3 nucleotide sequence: TGCAGTGCTAGGCAGACAGGTATGAACACTGAAGCTTTCTTT.

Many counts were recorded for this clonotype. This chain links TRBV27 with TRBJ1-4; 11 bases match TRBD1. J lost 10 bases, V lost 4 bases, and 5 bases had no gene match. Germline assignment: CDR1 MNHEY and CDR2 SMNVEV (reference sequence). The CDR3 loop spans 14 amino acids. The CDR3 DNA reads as TGTGCCAGCAGTTGGGACAGGGGGAGTGGAAAACTGTTTTTT. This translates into CASSWDRGSGKLFF.